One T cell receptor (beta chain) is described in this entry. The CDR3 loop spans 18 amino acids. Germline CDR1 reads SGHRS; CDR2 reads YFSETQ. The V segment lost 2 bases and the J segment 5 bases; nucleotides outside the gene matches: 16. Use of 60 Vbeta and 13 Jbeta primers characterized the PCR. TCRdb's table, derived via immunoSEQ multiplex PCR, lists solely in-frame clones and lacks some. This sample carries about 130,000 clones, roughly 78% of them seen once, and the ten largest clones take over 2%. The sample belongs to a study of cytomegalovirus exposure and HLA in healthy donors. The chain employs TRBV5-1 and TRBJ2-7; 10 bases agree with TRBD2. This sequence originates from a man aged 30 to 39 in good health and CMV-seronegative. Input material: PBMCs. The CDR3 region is CASSFGVTSGTGVDEQYF. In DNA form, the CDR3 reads TGCGCCAGCAGCTTTGGGGTCACTAGCGGGACGGGAGTCGACGAGCAGTACTTC.